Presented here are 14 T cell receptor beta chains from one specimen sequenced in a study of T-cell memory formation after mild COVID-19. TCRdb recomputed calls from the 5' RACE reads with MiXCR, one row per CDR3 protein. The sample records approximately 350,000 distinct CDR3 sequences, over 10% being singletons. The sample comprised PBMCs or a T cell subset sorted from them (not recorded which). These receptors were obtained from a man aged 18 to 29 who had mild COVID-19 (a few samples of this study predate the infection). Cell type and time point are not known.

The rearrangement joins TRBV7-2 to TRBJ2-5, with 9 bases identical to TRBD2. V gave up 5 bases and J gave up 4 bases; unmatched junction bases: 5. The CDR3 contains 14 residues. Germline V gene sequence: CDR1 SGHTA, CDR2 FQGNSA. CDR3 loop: CASSGSGGGETQYF. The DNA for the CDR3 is TGTGCCAGCAGCGGTAGCGGGGGAGGAGAGACCCAGTACTTC.

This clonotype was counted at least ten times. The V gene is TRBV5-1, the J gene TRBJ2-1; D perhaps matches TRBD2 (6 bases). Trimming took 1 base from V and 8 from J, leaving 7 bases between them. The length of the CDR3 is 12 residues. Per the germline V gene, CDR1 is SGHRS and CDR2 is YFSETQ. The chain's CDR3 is CASSLWEDEQFF. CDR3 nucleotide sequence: TGCGCCAGCAGCTTGTGGGAGGATGAGCAGTTCTTC.

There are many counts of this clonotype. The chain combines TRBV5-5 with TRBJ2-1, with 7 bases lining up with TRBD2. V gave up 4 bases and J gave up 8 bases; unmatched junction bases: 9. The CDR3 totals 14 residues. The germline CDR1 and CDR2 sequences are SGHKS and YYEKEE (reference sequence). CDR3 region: CASSPVTSIHEQFF. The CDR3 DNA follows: TGTGCCAGCAGCCCCGTGACTAGCATCCATGAGCAGTTCTTC.

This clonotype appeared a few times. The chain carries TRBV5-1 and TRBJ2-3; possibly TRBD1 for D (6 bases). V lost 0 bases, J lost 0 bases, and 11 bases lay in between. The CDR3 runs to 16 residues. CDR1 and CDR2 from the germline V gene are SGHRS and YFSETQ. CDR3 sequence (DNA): TGCGCCAGCAGCTTGGAAGGGGGTCTTAGCACAGATACGCAGTATTTT. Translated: CASSLEGGLSTDTQYF.

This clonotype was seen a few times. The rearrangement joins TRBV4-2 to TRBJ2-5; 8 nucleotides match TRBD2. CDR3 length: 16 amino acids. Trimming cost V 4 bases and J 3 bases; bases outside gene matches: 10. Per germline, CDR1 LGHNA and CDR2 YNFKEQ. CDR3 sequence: CASSRSIRGGEETQYF. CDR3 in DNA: TGTGCCAGCAGCCGGAGCATACGGGGGGGGGAAGAGACCCAGTACTTC.

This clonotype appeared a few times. This CDR3 is CASSYPLGNNEQFF. The CDR3 nucleotides are TGTGCCAGCAGTTACCCGCTAGGGAACAATGAGCAGTTCTTC. The rearrangement joins TRBV6-6 to TRBJ2-1; no firm D call. Trimming left V 2 bases short and J 5 bases short, with 10 bases between. Germline assignment: CDR1 MNHNY and CDR2 SVGAGI (reference sequence). CDR3 size: 14 residues.

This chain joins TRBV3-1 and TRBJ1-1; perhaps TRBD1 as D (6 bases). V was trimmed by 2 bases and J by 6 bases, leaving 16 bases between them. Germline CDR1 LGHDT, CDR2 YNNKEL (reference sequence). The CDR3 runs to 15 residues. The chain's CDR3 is CASSQNPDSIPEAFF. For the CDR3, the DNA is TGTGCCAGCAGCCAAAACCCGGACAGTATCCCTGAAGCTTTCTTT.

CDR3 sequence: CSVYDSTGDWANVLTF. The DNA of the CDR3 is TGCAGCGTTTATGATAGTACCGGCGACTGGGCCAACGTCCTGACTTTC. The chain uses TRBV29-1 and TRBJ2-6; D uncertain. CDR1 and CDR2 (germline): SQVTM, ANQGSEA. The CDR3 has 16 amino acids. The V and J ends lost 5 bases and 5 bases respectively, with 19 bases between them.

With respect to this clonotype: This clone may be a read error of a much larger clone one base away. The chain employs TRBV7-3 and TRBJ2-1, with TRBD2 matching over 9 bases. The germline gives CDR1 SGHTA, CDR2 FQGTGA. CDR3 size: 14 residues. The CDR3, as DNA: TGTGCCAGCAGCTTAGGGCGGGGGGGCTATGAGAAGTTCTTC. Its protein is CASSLGRGGYEKFF.

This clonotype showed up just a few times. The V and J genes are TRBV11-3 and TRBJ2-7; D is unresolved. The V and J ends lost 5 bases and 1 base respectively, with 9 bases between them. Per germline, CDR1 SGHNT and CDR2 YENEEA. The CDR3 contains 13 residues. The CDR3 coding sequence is TGTGCCAGCAGCGGTAGTGGGTCCTACGAGCAGTACTTC. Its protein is CASSGSGSYEQYF.

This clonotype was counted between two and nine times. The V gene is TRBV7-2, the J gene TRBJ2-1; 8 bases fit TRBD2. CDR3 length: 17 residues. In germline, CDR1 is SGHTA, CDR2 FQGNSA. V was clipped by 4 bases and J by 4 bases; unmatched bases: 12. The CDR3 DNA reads TGTGCCAGCAGCTCCCTCGGGACTAGATTCGGGTACAATGAGCAGTTCTTC. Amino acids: CASSSLGTRFGYNEQFF. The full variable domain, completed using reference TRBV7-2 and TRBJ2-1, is GAGVSQSPSNKVTEKGKDVELRCDPISGHTALYWYRQSLGQGLEFLIYFQGNSAPDKSGLPSDRFSAERTGGSVSTLTIQRTQQEDSAVYLCASSSLGTRFGYNEQFFGPGTRLTVL.

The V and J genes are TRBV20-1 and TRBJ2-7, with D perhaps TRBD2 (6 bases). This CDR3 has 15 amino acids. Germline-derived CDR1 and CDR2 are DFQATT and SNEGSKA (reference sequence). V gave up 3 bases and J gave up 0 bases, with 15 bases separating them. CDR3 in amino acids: CSAREGGSRSYEQYF. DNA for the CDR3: TGCAGTGCTAGGGAGGGCGGCAGCCGCTCCTACGAGCAGTACTTC.

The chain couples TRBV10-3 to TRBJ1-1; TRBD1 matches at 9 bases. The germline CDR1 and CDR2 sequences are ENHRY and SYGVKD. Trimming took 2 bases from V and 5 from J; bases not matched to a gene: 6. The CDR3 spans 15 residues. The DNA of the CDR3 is TGTGCCATCAGTGAGCCACCGACAGGGGGGACTGAAGCTTTCTTT. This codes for CAISEPPTGGTEAFF.

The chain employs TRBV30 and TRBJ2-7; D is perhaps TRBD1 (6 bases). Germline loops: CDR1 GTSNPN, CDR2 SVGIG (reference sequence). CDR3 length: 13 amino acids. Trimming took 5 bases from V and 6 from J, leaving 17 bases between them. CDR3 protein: CAWSGAFGREQYF. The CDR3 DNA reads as TGTGCCTGGTCAGGGGCGTTCGGGCGCGAGCAGTACTTC.